The TCR beta chain under discussion was sequenced for a study of response to subunit inactivated influenza vaccine. Notes on the study in general: Each seasonal influenza vaccination, the authors suggested, recruits few new T cells.

The J segment lost 3 bases and the V segment lost 6 bases, leaving 8 bases of the junction unmatched. This CDR3 spans 15 amino acids. Germline V gene sequence: CDR1 MNHEY, CDR2 SVGEGT. Using its own MiXCR run on the RT-PCR reads, TCRdb lists one record per CDR3 protein. The table shows about 700,000 distinct CDR3 sequences, with over 11% occurring only once. Ten or more counts support this clonotype. Its cognate antigen is unknown. This specimen was PBMCs from blood, taken approximately 15 days before vaccination. V and J are TRBV6-2 or TRBV6-3 and TRBJ1-2; 9 bases map to TRBD1. This TCR was recovered from a man aged 50-59 years who received an inactivated influenza vaccine. CDR3 DNA: TGTGCCAGCAGGGGAAGACAGGGGGGAGACTATGGCTACACCTTC. Its translation: CASRGRQGGDYGYTF.